This T cell receptor (beta chain) was sequenced for a study of T cell clusters in autoimmune cytopenias. Study results and caveats: Active autoimmune hepatitis patients had around 2.9-fold fewer exclusive TRB clusters than healthy donors. TRB repertoire shifts in secondary cytopenia and chronic lymphocytic leukemia mostly reflected lymphoma, not autoimmunity. Functional roles of the in silico T cell clusters still await experimental validation.

This CDR3 contains 18 residues. The V gene's germline CDR1 is SGHDT and CDR2 YYEEEE. For this clonotype: Its antigen is unknown.

TRB was amplified from 250 ng of peripheral blood genomic DNA per sample. One tube held mixed TRB-A and TRB-B primer pools for touch-down PCR. TCRdb reprocessed the multiplex PCR reads and keeps a single row for each CDR3 protein, giving no DNA. The sample holds around 10,000 distinct CDR3 sequences. The same data also went into a second study, on T cell repertoires in aging, cancer and after chemotherapy. That paper states: Over several months to years, re-sampled healthy donor repertoires clearly shared clones.

The specimen was peripheral blood. The V and J genes are TRBV5-6 and TRBJ2-1; TCRdb calls TRBD2, which cannot be checked without DNA. This clonotype was obtained from a human donor in good health. The CDR3 spells CASSSFGASGPNRDEQFF.